This T cell receptor (beta chain) came from a study of blood T cell repertoires in COVID-19. Study information: In each case, the material was cDNA or gDNA derived from T cells, B-cell-depleted T cells, or PBMCs.

In germline, CDR1 is MGHDK, CDR2 SYGVNS. V was clipped by 1 base and J by 4 bases, with 13 bases between them. This CDR3 has 16 amino acids. Sequencing was performed with immunoSEQ multiplex PCR; in TCRdb, only in-frame clones are kept and a portion is missing. The table has about 85,000 clones, roughly 86% seen once; the top ten hold roughly 1.2%. The rearrangement links TRBV25-1 to TRBJ2-2; tentatively, D is TRBD1 (5 bases). The clonotype comes from a woman of 80 years or more with acute or convalescent COVID-19. Sequencing used peripheral blood. The CDR3 coding sequence is TGTGCCAGCAGTGAATTCGGTCAGGGTGGCACCGGGGAGCTGTTTTTT. As protein: CASSEFGQGGTGELFF.